Listed below are T cell receptor beta chains from one sample, sequenced in a study of molecular identifiers for immune sequencing clone quantification. TCRdb redid the calling of the PCR reads with MiXCR, one entry per CDR3 protein. The sample has hundreds of thousands of distinct CDR3 sequences, 25% seen once. Sequenced: naive CD8+ T cells from blood, with Jurkat cell RNA spiked in. The source of these receptors is a human donor in good health. Some libraries in this study had Jurkat cell RNA spiked in. Both conserved end residues are part of each CDR3. A D gene is named only where the DNA matches it firmly. Clone size is stated in some rows and not others, as once, few, many or a class when expanded.

v_gene	j_gene	d_gene	abundance	CDR3aa	CDR3nt
TRBV6-5	TRBJ1-2	NA	many	CASSPVSLDYGYTF	TGTGCCAGCAGCCCCGTGAGCCTTGACTATGGCTACACCTTC
TRBV12-3/TRBV12-4	TRBJ2-3	NA	many	CASSASSGLTDTQYF	TGTGCCAGCAGCGCTTCGAGCGGGCTCACAGATACGCAGTATTTT
TRBV30	TRBJ1-6	NA	few	CAWSVGTGSPLHF	TGTGCCTGGAGTGTCGGGACCGGTTCACCCCTCCACTTT
TRBV28	TRBJ1-2	NA	NA	CASTRTGSSYGYTF	TGTGCCAGCACCAGAACAGGGAGTAGCTATGGCTACACCTTC
TRBV7-9	TRBJ2-1	TRBD1	few	CASSLALSGGEQFF	TGTGCCAGCAGCTTAGCGCTATCAGGGGGTGAGCAGTTCTTC
TRBV12-3/TRBV12-4	TRBJ2-3	NA	many	CASSSEISSTDTQYF	TGTGCCAGCAGTTCAGAAATATCTAGCACAGATACGCAGTATTTT
TRBV2	TRBJ2-1	NA	NA	CASSEPSSRGLNKQFF	TGTGCCAGCAGTGAACCTAGTTCTAGGGGGTTGAATAAGCAGTTCTTC
TRBV29-1	TRBJ2-1	NA	many	CSVANEQFF	TGCAGCGTTGCTAATGAGCAGTTCTTC
TRBV6-2/TRBV6-3	TRBJ2-7	NA	NA	CASSYSRAADYEQYF	TGTGCCAGCAGTTACTCGAGGGCAGCCGATTACGAGCAGTACTTC
TRBV30	TRBJ1-2	TRBD1	few	CAWRPLYMDRGKGYTF	TGTGCCTGGAGGCCCCTCTACATGGACAGGGGCAAGGGCTACACCTTC
TRBV4-1	TRBJ1-6	NA	few	CASSQVPGDYYNSPLHF	TGCGCCAGCAGCCAAGTCCCAGGGGACTATTATAATTCACCCCTCCACTTT
TRBV4-3	TRBJ2-7	NA	many	CASSQTQGFYEQYF	TGCGCCAGCAGCCAGACGCAGGGGTTCTACGAGCAGTACTTC
TRBV29-1	TRBJ1-1	NA	many	CSVEAEGGLAEAFF	TGCAGCGTTGAGGCGGAGGGGGGCTTGGCTGAAGCTTTCTTT
TRBV29-1	TRBJ2-7	NA	many	CSAGGATSYEQYF	TGCAGCGCCGGGGGCGCAACCTCCTACGAGCAGTACTTC
TRBV27	TRBJ2-7	NA	NA	CASSSRINLLSDEQYF	TGTGCCAGCAGTTCCCGGATCAACTTACTGTCCGACGAGCAGTACTTC
TRBV11-3	TRBJ2-7	NA	few	CASSPGDAYEQYF	TGTGCCAGCAGCCCCGGGGACGCCTACGAGCAGTACTTC
TRBV11-2	TRBJ2-7	TRBD1	NA	CASRIPGTGAYEQYF	TGTGCCAGCAGGATTCCCGGGACAGGAGCCTACGAGCAGTACTTC
TRBV6-5	TRBJ2-7	TRBD1	many	CASSTRGQISSYEQYF	TGTGCCAGCAGTACAAGGGGACAGATCAGCTCCTACGAGCAGTACTTC
TRBV7-9	TRBJ2-1	NA	few	CASSLRPWDEQFF	TGTGCCAGCAGCTTACGACCGTGGGATGAGCAGTTCTTC
TRBV28	TRBJ1-1	NA	few	CASSFVGGDTEAFF	TGTGCCAGCAGTTTTGTTGGGGGCGACACTGAAGCTTTCTTT
TRBV7-9	TRBJ2-7	NA	many	CASSPRTGPRSYEQYF	TGTGCCAGCAGCCCCCGAACAGGGCCTCGCTCCTACGAGCAGTACTTC
TRBV4-2	TRBJ1-6	NA	NA	CASSQDAGDNSPLHF	TGTGCCAGCAGCCAAGATGCAGGGGATAATTCACCCCTCCACTTT
TRBV10-3	TRBJ2-2	NA	NA	CAIKKSTGEPFF	TGTGCCATCAAAAAATCCACCGGGGAGCCGTTTTTT
TRBV30	TRBJ2-3	TRBD2	NA	CAWSDSSLLLAATDTQYF	TGTGCCTGGAGTGATTCAAGCCTATTGCTAGCGGCCACAGATACGCAGTATTTT
TRBV12-3/TRBV12-4	TRBJ1-4	NA	NA	CASSLAGSEKLFF	TGTGCCAGCAGTTTAGCGGGTTCTGAAAAACTGTTTTTT
TRBV12-5	TRBJ1-1	NA	NA	CASGPAGGWTEAFF	TGTGCTAGTGGGCCCGCGGGCGGGTGGACTGAAGCTTTCTTT
TRBV14	TRBJ1-1	TRBD1	many	CASRARTGGNTEAFF	TGTGCCAGCAGAGCTAGGACAGGGGGGAACACTGAAGCTTTCTTT
TRBV29-1	TRBJ2-1	NA	few	CSVASLSYNEQFF	TGCAGCGTTGCTAGCCTGTCCTACAATGAGCAGTTCTTC
TRBV12-5	TRBJ2-6	TRBD2	many	CASGLILAGAFSGANVLTF	TGTGCTAGTGGTTTGATACTAGCGGGGGCATTCTCTGGGGCCAACGTCCTGACTTTC
TRBV5-4	TRBJ2-2	TRBD1	few	CASSSPGQGDTGELFF	TGTGCCAGCAGTTCTCCCGGACAGGGCGACACCGGGGAGCTGTTTTTT
TRBV20-1	TRBJ1-4	NA	NA	CSASWAGEKLFF	TGCAGTGCTAGTTGGGCTGGTGAAAAACTGTTTTTT
TRBV28	TRBJ2-2	NA	NA	CASSPRAVNTGELFF	TGTGCCAGCAGTCCCCGGGCAGTAAACACCGGGGAGCTGTTTTTT
TRBV3-1	TRBJ2-5	NA	NA	CASSQVSEGSAQYF	TGTGCCAGCAGCCAAGTCTCTGAGGGGTCGGCCCAGTACTTC
TRBV30	TRBJ1-1	NA	many	CAWSGGGTEAFF	TGTGCCTGGAGTGGTGGGGGCACTGAAGCTTTCTTT
TRBV28	TRBJ1-5	NA	many	CASFDSSNQPQHF	TGTGCCAGCTTCGACAGTAGCAATCAGCCCCAGCATTTT
TRBV6-1	TRBJ1-1	NA	few	CASSEESMNTEAFF	TGTGCCAGCAGTGAAGAGAGCATGAACACTGAAGCTTTCTTT
TRBV27	TRBJ1-4	TRBD1	few	CASSWTGGNEKLFF	TGTGCCAGCAGTTGGACAGGGGGGAATGAAAAACTGTTTTTT
TRBV11-3	TRBJ2-2	NA	once	CASSPRLPPGELFF	TGTGCCAGCAGCCCCCGACTACCTCCCGGGGAGCTGTTTTTT
TRBV29-1	TRBJ2-3	TRBD2	many	CSAEASFSGRTDTQYF	TGCAGCGCTGAGGCCAGTTTTAGCGGGAGAACAGATACGCAGTATTTT
TRBV19	TRBJ2-7	NA	NA	CASSLEGMGGAIHEQYF	TGTGCCAGTAGTTTGGAAGGGATGGGGGGGGCCATCCACGAGCAGTACTTC
TRBV4-3	TRBJ2-7	TRBD2	NA	CASSQVAGGLDEQYF	TGCGCCAGCAGCCAAGTTGCGGGGGGGCTCGACGAGCAGTACTTC
TRBV28	TRBJ2-7	TRBD1	NA	CASSLRTGVSYEQYF	TGTGCCAGCAGTTTGCGGACAGGGGTCTCCTACGAGCAGTACTTC
TRBV6-4	TRBJ2-3	NA	NA	CASRTFAGLTDTQYF	TGTGCCAGCAGGACTTTTGCGGGACTCACAGATACGCAGTATTTT
TRBV28	TRBJ2-3	NA	many	CASSFEETRVLSTDTQYF	TGTGCCAGCAGTTTCGAAGAAACTAGAGTACTGAGCACAGATACGCAGTATTTT
TRBV20-1	TRBJ2-7	NA	many	CSASPLSYEQYF	TGCAGTGCCAGCCCACTCTCCTACGAGCAGTACTTC
TRBV4-1	TRBJ2-7	TRBD1	many	CASSFRQGSYEQYF	TGCGCCAGCAGCTTTCGACAGGGTTCCTACGAGCAGTACTTC
TRBV6-6	TRBJ2-4	NA	NA	CASSYFGGIAKNIQYF	TGTGCCAGCAGTTACTTCGGGGGCATAGCCAAAAACATTCAGTACTTC
TRBV7-8	TRBJ2-2	NA	many	CASSPWNQDGELFF	TGTGCCAGCAGCCCCTGGAACCAAGACGGGGAGCTGTTTTTT
TRBV4-1	TRBJ2-7	NA	NA	CASSPYTSAAYEQYF	TGCGCCAGCAGCCCGTACACTTCGGCCGCCTACGAGCAGTACTTC
TRBV28	TRBJ1-1	NA	NA	CASARHQGRAMNTEAFF	TGTGCCAGCGCCCGCCACCAGGGCCGAGCCATGAACACTGAAGCTTTCTTT
TRBV27	TRBJ1-1	NA	few	CASRRLTGFSEAFF	TGTGCCAGCAGGCGCTTAACAGGGTTCTCTGAAGCTTTCTTT
TRBV30	TRBJ1-4	NA	NA	CAWSVLLVNGKLFF	TGTGCCTGGAGTGTACTACTGGTAAATGGAAAACTGTTTTTT
TRBV5-4	TRBJ1-2	NA	NA	CAGSLRHEAGRNGYTF	TGTGCCGGCAGCTTGAGGCATGAGGCAGGCAGGAATGGCTACACCTTC
TRBV20-1	TRBJ2-7	NA	NA	CSAKGGESSYEQYF	TGCAGTGCTAAAGGGGGGGAAAGCTCCTACGAGCAGTACTTC
TRBV27	TRBJ2-3	NA	many	CASSLSHLSDTQYF	TGTGCCAGCAGTTTAAGCCACCTTTCTGATACGCAGTATTTT
TRBV10-3	TRBJ2-7	NA	NA	CAISESGSGRHYEQYF	TGTGCCATCAGTGAGTCGGGTAGCGGTAGACACTACGAGCAGTACTTC
TRBV4-3	TRBJ2-7	NA	many	CASSQDMGNFYEQYF	TGCGCCAGCAGCCAAGACATGGGCAACTTCTACGAGCAGTACTTC